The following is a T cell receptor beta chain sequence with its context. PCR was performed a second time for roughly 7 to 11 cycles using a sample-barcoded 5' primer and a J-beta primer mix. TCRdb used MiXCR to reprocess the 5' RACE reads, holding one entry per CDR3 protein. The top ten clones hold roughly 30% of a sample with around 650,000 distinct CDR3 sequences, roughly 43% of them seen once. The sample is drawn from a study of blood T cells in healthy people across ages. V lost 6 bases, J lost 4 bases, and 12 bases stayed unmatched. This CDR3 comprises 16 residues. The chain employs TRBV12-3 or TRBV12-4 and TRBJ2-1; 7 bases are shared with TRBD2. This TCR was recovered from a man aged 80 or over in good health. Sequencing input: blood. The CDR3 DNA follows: TGTGCCAGCAGCTTGGAGGGGAGCGGGACTTACAATGAGCAGTTCTTC. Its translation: CASSLEGSGTYNEQFF.